This T cell receptor beta chain emerged from a study of cytomegalovirus exposure and HLA in healthy donors. The CDR3 spans 15 residues. Germline CDR1 is SGDLS and CDR2 is YYNGEE. V lost 0 bases and J lost 0, with 10 bases in between. Study results and limitations: Rare TCR sequences predominated, though certain public TCRs were found in many donors. In vitro testing confirmed three CMV-associated chains as specific for CMV antigens.

Concerning this clone itself: Antigen: not known.

PCR employed 60 Vbeta and 13 Jbeta primers. Data came from immunoSEQ multiplex PCR; TCRdb stores just in-frame clones and leaves some out. The data contain about 80,000 clones, approximately 80% of them singletons. The sequence was obtained from a woman in her 50s in good health and CMV-seropositive. Sequencing input: PBMCs. The chain recombines TRBV9 with TRBJ2-7, with D possibly TRBD2 on 6 matching bases. The CDR3 DNA reads TGTGCCAGCAGCGTAGGGGAGACTAGCTCCTACGAGCAGTACTTC. This codes for CASSVGETSSYEQYF.